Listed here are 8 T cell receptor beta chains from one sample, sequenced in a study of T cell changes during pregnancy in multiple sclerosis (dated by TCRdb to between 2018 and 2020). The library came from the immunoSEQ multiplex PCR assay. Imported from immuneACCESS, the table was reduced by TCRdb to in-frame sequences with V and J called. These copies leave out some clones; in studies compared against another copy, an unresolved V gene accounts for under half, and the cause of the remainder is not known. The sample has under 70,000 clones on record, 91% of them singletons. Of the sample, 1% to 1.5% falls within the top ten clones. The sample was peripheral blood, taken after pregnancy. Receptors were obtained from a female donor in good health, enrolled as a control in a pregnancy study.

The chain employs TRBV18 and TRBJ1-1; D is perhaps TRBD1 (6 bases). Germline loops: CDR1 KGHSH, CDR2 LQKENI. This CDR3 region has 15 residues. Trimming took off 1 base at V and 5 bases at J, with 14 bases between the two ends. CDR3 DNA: TGTGCCAGCTCACCACAGGGGGTCGGACTGACTGAAGCTTTCTTT. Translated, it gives CASSPQGVGLTEAFF.

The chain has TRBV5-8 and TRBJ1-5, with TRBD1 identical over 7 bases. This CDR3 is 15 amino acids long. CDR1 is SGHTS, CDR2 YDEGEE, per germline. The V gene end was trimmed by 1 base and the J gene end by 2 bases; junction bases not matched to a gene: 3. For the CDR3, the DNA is TGTGCCAGCAGCTTGCGAGGGGGCGGCAATCAGCCCCAGCATTTT. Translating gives CASSLRGGGNQPQHF.

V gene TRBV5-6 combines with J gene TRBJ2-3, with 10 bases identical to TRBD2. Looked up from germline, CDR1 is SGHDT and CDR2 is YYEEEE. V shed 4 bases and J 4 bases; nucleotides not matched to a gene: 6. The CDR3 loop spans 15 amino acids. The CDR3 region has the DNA TGTGCCAGCAGCGGAAATAGCGGGGGGCCAGATACGCAGTATTTT. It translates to CASSGNSGGPDTQYF.

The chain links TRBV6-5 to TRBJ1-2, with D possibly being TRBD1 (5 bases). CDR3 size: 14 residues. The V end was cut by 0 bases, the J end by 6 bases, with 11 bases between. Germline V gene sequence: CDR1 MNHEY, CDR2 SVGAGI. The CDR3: CASSYSGRVNGYTF. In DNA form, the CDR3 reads TGTGCCAGCAGTTACTCTGGCAGGGTAAATGGCTACACCTTC.

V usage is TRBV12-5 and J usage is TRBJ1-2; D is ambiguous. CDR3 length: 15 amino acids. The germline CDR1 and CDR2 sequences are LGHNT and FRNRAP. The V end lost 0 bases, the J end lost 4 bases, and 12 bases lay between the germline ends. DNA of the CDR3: TGTGCTAGTGGTTTGGTAGAGGGCGGAGCCTATGGCTACACCTTC. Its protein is CASGLVEGGAYGYTF.

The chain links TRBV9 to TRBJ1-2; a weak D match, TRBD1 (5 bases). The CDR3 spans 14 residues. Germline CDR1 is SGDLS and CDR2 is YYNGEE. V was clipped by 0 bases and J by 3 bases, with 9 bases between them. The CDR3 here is CASSVAGKDYGYTF. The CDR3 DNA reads TGTGCCAGCAGCGTAGCAGGGAAGGACTATGGCTACACCTTC. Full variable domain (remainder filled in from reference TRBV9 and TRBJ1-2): DSGVTQTPKHLITATGQRVTLRCSPRSGDLSVYWYQQSLDQGLQFLIQYYNGEERAKGNILERFSAQQFPDLHSELNLSSLELGDSALYFCASSVAGKDYGYTFGSGTRLTVV.

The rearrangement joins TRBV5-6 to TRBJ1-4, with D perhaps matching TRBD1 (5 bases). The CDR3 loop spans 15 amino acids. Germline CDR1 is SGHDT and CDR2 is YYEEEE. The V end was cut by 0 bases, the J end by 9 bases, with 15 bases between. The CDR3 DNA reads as TGTGCCAGCAGCTTGGGCGGGGACTCACGGCAAAAACTGTTTTTT. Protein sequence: CASSLGGDSRQKLFF.

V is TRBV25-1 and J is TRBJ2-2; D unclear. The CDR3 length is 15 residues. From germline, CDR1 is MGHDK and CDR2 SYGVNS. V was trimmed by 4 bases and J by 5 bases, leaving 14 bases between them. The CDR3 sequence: CASSVPLDNTGELFF. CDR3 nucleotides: TGTGCCAGCAGTGTCCCTCTAGATAATACCGGGGAGCTGTTTTTT.